The 18 T cell receptor beta chains reported below all come from one sample, sequenced in a study of sequential checkpoint blockade in melanoma. Regarding treatment: randomized to nivolumab then ipilimumab (arm A) or the reverse (arm B). Profiled with immunoSEQ multiplex PCR; TCRdb holds only in-frame clones, not every one. The table has 25,000 to 35,000 clones, more than 80% seen once; the top ten hold less than 20%. Sequencing used CD8+ T cells sorted from blood (inferred from file names), obtained from a patient given nivolumab and ipilimumab in sequence. These receptors were collected from a human donor with melanoma.

This chain joins TRBV6-5 and TRBJ2-3; a weak D match, TRBD2 (5 bases). This CDR3 is 15 amino acids long. Germline-derived CDR1 and CDR2 are MNHEY and SVGAGI. The germline V and J ends were trimmed by 0 bases and 4 bases, with 11 bases remaining between them. CDR3 region: CASSYSPGAADTQYF. The CDR3 DNA is TGTGCCAGCAGTTACTCGCCCGGAGCGGCAGATACGCAGTATTTT.

The chain combines TRBV6-1 with TRBJ2-7; 8 nucleotides line up with TRBD1. This CDR3 region has 15 residues. J was trimmed by 3 bases and V by 4 bases; bases with no gene match: 8. Per the germline V gene, CDR1 is MNHNS and CDR2 is SASEGT. The CDR3 here is CASSASSGQGYEQYF. For the CDR3, the DNA is TGTGCCAGCAGTGCCTCGTCAGGACAGGGCTACGAGCAGTACTTC.

The rearrangement uses TRBV27 and TRBJ2-5; 7 nucleotides agree with TRBD2. The closer fit of TRBJ2-7 to the DNA end suggests the J call may be wrong. Germline V lookup: CDR1 MNHEY, CDR2 SMNVEV (reference sequence). The CDR3 consists of 17 residues. The CDR3 loop is CASSLSSGGPPSGEQYF. The DNA of the CDR3 is TGTGCCAGCAGTTTATCGTCGGGGGGACCCCCTTCGGGCGAGCAGTACTTC.

The rearrangement joins TRBV11-2 to TRBJ2-7; TRBD2 matches at 9 bases. In germline, CDR1 is SGHAT, CDR2 FQNNGV. The V gene end was trimmed by 0 bases and the J gene end by 0 bases; junction bases not matched to a gene: 3. The CDR3 is 16 residues long. As DNA, the CDR3 is TGTGCCAGCAGCTTAGAACTAGCGGGCAGCTCCTACGAGCAGTACTTC. This sequence encodes CASSLELAGSSYEQYF.

This clone was seen a handful of times. V and J are TRBV6-1 and TRBJ2-2; the match to TRBD1 covers 9 bases. J gave up 7 bases and V 6 bases, and 9 bases lay outside the gene matches. The length of the CDR3 is 15 residues. Germline lookup yields CDR1 MNHNS and CDR2 SASEGT. The CDR3 nucleotides read TGTGCCAGCAGGGAGGGGACAGGGCAAGTCGGGGAGCTGTTTTTT. The encoded protein is CASREGTGQVGELFF.

This chain connects TRBV6-6 to TRBJ1-2; 9 bases line up with TRBD1. Germline lookup yields CDR1 MNHNY and CDR2 SVGAGI (reference sequence). V was pared by 2 bases and J by 5 bases, with 6 bases of the junction left unmatched. This CDR3 spans 15 amino acids. The CDR3, as DNA: TGTGCCAGCAGTTACGGACAGGGGTTCCGGTATGGCTACACCTTC. Translation: CASSYGQGFRYGYTF.

This clone was found once. This chain uses TRBV19 with TRBJ1-1; no definite D call. The CDR3 spans 15 residues. Per germline, CDR1 LNHDA and CDR2 SQIVND (reference sequence). V shed 5 bases and J shed 1 base, with 14 bases lying between them. CDR3 sequence reads: CASSYTIGPNTEAFF. In nucleotides, the CDR3 is TGTGCCAGTAGTTATACGATTGGCCCGAACACTGAAGCTTTCTTT.

This clone was recorded a few times. The chain recombines TRBV5-1 with TRBJ2-1, with 7 bases aligning to TRBD2. This CDR3 comprises 16 residues. Germline-derived CDR1 and CDR2 are SGHRS and YFSETQ. The trim removed 0 bases at V and 8 bases at J, leaving 11 bases unmatched. The CDR3, as DNA: TGCGCCAGCAGCTTGGCCACGTCCCGCAGCGGGGATGAGCAGTTCTTC. As protein: CASSLATSRSGDEQFF.

This chain connects TRBV28 to TRBJ2-7; TRBD2 aligns across 9 bases. CDR3 length: 16 residues. The V segment lost 4 bases and the J segment 2 bases; nucleotides outside the gene matches: 9. CDR1 is MDHEN and CDR2 is SYDVKM in the germline V gene. This chain's CDR3 is CASSSHSSGTPYEQYF. CDR3 nucleotide sequence: TGTGCCAGCAGTTCCCACTCTAGCGGGACTCCCTACGAGCAGTACTTC.

The chain has TRBV11-2 and TRBJ2-1; TRBD2 aligns across 9 bases. The V gene's germline CDR1 is SGHAT and CDR2 FQNNGV. The trim removed 2 bases at V and 8 bases at J, leaving 7 bases unmatched. This CDR3 has 15 residues. DNA for the CDR3: TGTGCCAGCAGCTTAAGCCTAGCGGGATACGATGAGCAGTTCTTC. Amino acids: CASSLSLAGYDEQFF. Looking up the rest from reference TRBV11-2 and TRBJ2-1 gives the full variable domain: EAGVAQSPRYKIIEKRQSVAFWCNPISGHATLYWYQQILGQGPKLLIQFQNNGVVDDSQLPKDRFSAERLKGVDSTLKIQPAKLEDSAVYLCASSLSLAGYDEQFFGPGTRLTVL.

The chain is built from TRBV14 and TRBJ1-1, with D maybe TRBD1 (5 bases). Germline V gives CDR1 SGHDN, CDR2 FVKESK. The V end was cut by 1 base, the J end by 5 bases, with 11 bases between. The CDR3 extends over 14 amino acids. The CDR3 protein is CASSQGQSGTEAFF. CDR3 nucleotide sequence: TGTGCCAGCAGCCAAGGACAGTCCGGTACTGAAGCTTTCTTT.

The rearrangement uses TRBV7-8 and TRBJ1-4; no firm D call. V was shortened by 0 bases and J by 0 bases, with 11 bases between the two germline ends. The CDR3 covers 17 residues. Per the germline V gene, CDR1 is SGHVS and CDR2 is FQNEAQ. As DNA, the CDR3 is TGTGCCAGCAGCTTAGCGGTGGCGGGAGCAACTAATGAAAAACTGTTTTTT. It codes for CASSLAVAGATNEKLFF.

The V gene is TRBV4-1, the J gene TRBJ2-5, with 7 bases aligning to TRBD2. J was trimmed by 5 bases and V by 4 bases; bases with no gene match: 10. Germline loops: CDR1 MGHRA, CDR2 YSYEKL. The CDR3 extends over 15 amino acids. The CDR3 DNA reads as TGCGCCAGCAGCCCCAGCCCGTTGGGGGGGGAGACCCAGTACTTC. This gives the protein CASSPSPLGGETQYF.

This clone has a handful of counts. In DNA form, the CDR3 reads TGTGCCAGCAGTTGGGAGGGAGCTGGAAACACCATATATTTT. As protein: CASSWEGAGNTIYF. This sequence joins TRBV28 and TRBJ1-3; D uncertain. CDR1 is MDHEN, CDR2 SYDVKM, per germline. The V end was cut by 4 bases, the J end by 2 bases, with 9 bases between. This CDR3 is built from 14 residues.

This chain uses TRBV5-5 with TRBJ2-5, with 8 positions matching TRBD1. The closer fit of TRBJ2-7 to the DNA end suggests the J call may be wrong. The CDR3 is made up of 15 amino acids. The germline gives CDR1 SGHKS, CDR2 YYEKEE (reference sequence). Here the CDR3 reads CASSLLDREPYEQYF. Here the CDR3 DNA reads TGTGCCAGCAGCTTACTGGACAGGGAACCCTACGAGCAGTACTTC.

The chain has TRBV15 and TRBJ1-4; maybe TRBD1 (5 bases). V was trimmed by 7 bases and J by 6 bases, leaving 15 bases between them. The germline gives CDR1 LNHNV, CDR2 YYDKDF (reference sequence). This CDR3 contains 14 residues. The CDR3 spells CATTKGREDEKLFF. The DNA for the CDR3 is TGTGCCACCACGAAGGGCAGGGAGGATGAAAAACTGTTTTTT.

This chain uses TRBV4-1 with TRBJ2-3; TRBD2 matches 8 bases. Germline V lookup: CDR1 MGHRA, CDR2 YSYEKL. The CDR3 covers 13 residues. J lost 4 bases, V lost 8 bases, and 5 bases had no gene match. CDR3 residues: CASGWREADTQYF. The CDR3 region has the DNA TGCGCCAGCGGCTGGCGGGAGGCAGATACGCAGTATTTT.

This chain links TRBV29-1 with TRBJ2-2; maybe TRBD1 (5 bases). V lost 6 bases, J lost 4 bases, and 9 bases lay in between. From germline, CDR1 is SQVTM and CDR2 ANQGSEA. The CDR3 covers 12 residues. Here the CDR3 reads CSVGHLTGELFF. In DNA form, the CDR3 reads TGCAGCGTCGGACACCTCACCGGGGAGCTGTTTTTT.